This TCR beta chain was identified in a study of T cell responses to AZD1222 COVID-19 vaccine (dated by TCRdb to the early 2020s). Context from the whole study: AZD1222 recipients whose second dose came at about 4 weeks and those whose second dose came at about 12 weeks were combined into one group, since spike-specific TCR depth and breadth did not differ between the two schedules. A total of 233 trial participants underwent TCR sequencing, of whom 207 received two doses of AZD1222 and 26 received two doses of the MenACWY control vaccine. Trial participants were enrolled by age into 18-55, 56-69 and 70-plus year subgroups, with roughly 160, 29 and 62 TCR-sequenced participants respectively.

The CDR3 regions of human TCRbeta chains were subjected to immunosequencing. The published analysis was carried out like this. Repertoire TCRs were matched against a reference library of SARS-CoV-2-specific TCRs generated with the MIRA antigen-specificity platform. Breadth was defined as the fraction of unique TCRs that were SARS-CoV-2-associated, and depth was defined as the fraction of total T cells that were SARS-CoV-2-associated. Using the MIRA data, each spike-specific TCR was mapped to the spike region that the TCR reacts to and placed in a CD4 or CD8 class. Log10-transformed breadth and depth values were compared by one-way ANOVA with Sidak's multiple comparisons tests. The source is immuneACCESS, and TCRdb retained only in-frame sequences with V and J called. Part of the clones is not carried over; for the studies checked, unresolved V genes explain less than half of this, and the remainder is unexplained. That table is the source of V, J and clone size, and D and trimming were worked out from the DNA. Present in this sample are about 100,000 clones, approximately 88% of which were seen just once. The ten most abundant clones make up 16% of the sample.

CDR1 MNHNY and CDR2 SVGAGI are derived from the germline V gene (reference sequence). The CDR3, from cysteine to phenylalanine, totals 14 residues. The retained sequence is limited to the CDR3, 42 bases, with the frame set at the first base. After removal of 4 bases from V and 2 bases from J, the junction retains 4 bases not matched to a gene. Study-level results and caveats: Spike-specific TCR breadth and depth rose significantly after two AZD1222 doses compared with day 0 and with MenACWY recipients. The vaccine-associated CD4 TCRs covered the entire spike protein, and the dominant responses fell in regions 160-218 and 743-854. Participants were mostly white British, with more females than males. The authors suggested clonal diversity may have been underestimated. Because no day 14 peak-response samples were available, the repertoires could be characterized only after the peak T cell response. Conclusions about previously exposed vaccinees are limited because only five or six AZD1222 recipients were SARS-CoV-2 seropositive at baseline. Epitopes outside the regions mutated in the B.1.351 and B.1.1.7 variants were reportedly recognized by nearly half of the unique spike-specific TCRs. In the small 56-69-year group, the increase in depth fell short of significance, most likely because of low power.

The time point label, as the study defines it: baseline before first vaccination. Samples from vaccinated people were obtained from the UK trials COV001 and COV002, which included a single-blind randomized controlled phase 2/3 trial of AZD1222 (ChAdOx1 nCoV-19) in healthy adults. For TCRbeta chain sequencing, PBMC samples were collected from trial participants at day 0 and at day 28 after the second dose. The sample holds one count of this clone. The clone's antigen remains unknown. No much larger clonotype is one base removed from it; base qualities were not supplied. This material consisted of peripheral blood, taken on day 0 of AZD1222 vaccination. The receptor was isolated from an adult in good health. Recombination linked TRBV6-6 to TRBJ1-1, with TRBD1 identical over 7 junction bases. The CDR3: CASSWDSPNTEAFF. The base sequence is TGTGCCAGCAGTTGGGACAGCCCAAACACTGAAGCTTTCTTT.